This is a list of T cell receptor beta chains from one sample in a study of blood T cell repertoires in COVID-19. Here immunoSEQ multiplex PCR was the method, and the copy in TCRdb shows in-frame clones only, minus some. The sample shows under 70,000 clones, 80% of them seen only once. Sample: peripheral blood. The receptors shown here come from a human donor in a cohort sampled during active COVID-19. The CDR3 runs from the conserved cysteine through the conserved F or W. The order of the fields is clone size, V gene, J gene, D gene, CDR3 DNA, CDR3 protein. A D gene is named only where the DNA matches it firmly. Size is stated for part of the rows, as once, few or many counts, or as a class when the clone is expanded.

.	TRBV3-1/TRBV3-2	TRBJ2-2	.	TGTGCCAGCAGCCAAGGGGTGTCGGGCACCGGGGAGCTGTTTTTT	CASSQGVSGTGELFF
many	TRBV6-6	TRBJ2-7	TRBD1	TGTGCCAGCAGAACCGGAGACAGGGATACTTGCTTC	CASRTGDRDTCF
.	TRBV6-6	TRBJ1-5	.	TGTGCCAGCAGTTATCGGGGGCCCCAGCATTTT	CASSYRGPQHF
.	TRBV5-1	TRBJ2-1	.	TGCGCCAGCAGCTTGGGACTTCTCCCTGACAATGAGCAGTTCTTC	CASSLGLLPDNEQFF
once	TRBV9	TRBJ2-7	.	TGTGCCAGCAGCGAGGGGGGCGGGAGCAATCAGTACGAGCAGTACTTC	CASSEGGGSNQYEQYF
.	TRBV27	TRBJ2-7	.	TGTGCCAGTCACCGGGGAAGCTCCTACGAGCAGTACTTC	CASHRGSSYEQYF
.	TRBV19	TRBJ2-1	TRBD2	TGTGCCAGTACTTCGTCGGGACTAGCGGGAGGTGAGCAGTTCTTC	CASTSSGLAGGEQFF
.	TRBV29-1	TRBJ2-7	TRBD1	TGCAGCGTTCCTGGACAGGGGTACGAGCAGTACTTC	CSVPGQGYEQYF
.	TRBV7-9	TRBJ2-6	.	TGTGCCAGCACCCTAGGGAGCGGCGTAAGGGCCAACGTCCTGACTTTC	CASTLGSGVRANVLTF
.	TRBV18	TRBJ1-5	.	TGTGCCAGCTCACTTGCCTCTCAGCAGCCCCAGCATTTT	CASSLASQQPQHF